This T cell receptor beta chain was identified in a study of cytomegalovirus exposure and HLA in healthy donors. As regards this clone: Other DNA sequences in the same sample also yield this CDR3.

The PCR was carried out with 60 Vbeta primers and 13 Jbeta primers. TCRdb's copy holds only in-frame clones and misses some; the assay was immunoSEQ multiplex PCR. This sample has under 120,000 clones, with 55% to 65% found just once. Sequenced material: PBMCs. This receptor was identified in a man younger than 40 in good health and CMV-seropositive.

In nucleotides, the CDR3 is TGCAGTGCTCCGGGGGGCTACACCTTC. Protein sequence: CSAPGGYTF. The V call is TRBV20-1, the J call TRBJ1-2; D unresolved. Germline loops: CDR1 DFQATT, CDR2 SNEGSKA (reference sequence). The CDR3 spans 9 residues. V lost 5 bases and J lost 8, with 6 bases in between.